This T cell receptor (beta chain) comes out of a study of cytomegalovirus exposure and HLA in healthy donors. Study results and limitations: Among CMV-associated TCR beta chains, most appeared HLA-restricted in a later analysis. Reported results showed that the classifier diagnosed cytomegalovirus status with high specificity and sensitivity. Rates of TCR association differed by HLA locus in a later analysis, with DRB1 highest and HLA-C lowest.

A multiplex PCR was run with 60 Vbeta primers and 13 Jbeta primers. Clones were sequenced by immunoSEQ multiplex PCR, and TCRdb holds only the in-frame ones, with some missing. The data contain 150,000 to 200,000 clones, about 80% of them singletons. This clone was observed a single time. Its antigen is unidentified. Looked up from germline, CDR1 is SGHAT and CDR2 is FQDESV (reference sequence). This CDR3 region has 15 residues. Trimming at V came to 1 base and at J to 5 bases, leaving 3 bases not matched to a gene. The sequenced material came from PBMCs. The rearrangement uses TRBV11-1 and TRBJ2-5; 11 bases are a match to TRBD1. The TCR was taken from a boy aged 5-17 years in good health and CMV-seronegative. The DNA for the CDR3 is TGTGCCAGCAGCTTAGGGGACAGGGGGATCGAGACCCAGTACTTC. Its protein is CASSLGDRGIETQYF.